This T cell receptor (beta chain) was identified during a study of T-cell reconstitution after alpha-beta-depleted transplantation in children. General study points: About two months after transplant, alpha-beta T cells reportedly came from several hundred expanded graft clones. The authors attributed T-cell counts and diversity one year after transplant mostly to newly produced T cells. Several patients had high TCRbeta diversity at day 60; it came from surviving recipient T cells and thymic progenitors.

This clonotype was detected a few times. The antigen is not known. Germline V gives CDR1 KGHSH, CDR2 LQKENI. This CDR3 has 14 residues. V was trimmed by 4 bases and J by 3 bases, leaving 13 bases between them. TCRbeta library construction was performed incorporating unique molecular identifiers. TCRdb re-analysed the PCR reads in MiXCR, keeping a single row per CDR3 protein. This sample has around 370,000 distinct CDR3 sequences; around 16% occur once, and the top ten carry 35% to 50%. The clonotype comes from a male patient between 2 and 9 years old who had a stem cell transplant for acute lymphoblastic leukemia, so the T cells may come from the graft donor. The sequencing here drew on PBMCs, mostly from graft donor cells, taken 360 days after TCRalphabeta/CD19-depleted stem cell transplant. The chain is built from TRBV18 and TRBJ2-7; possibly TRBD2 for D (5 bases). This CDR3 reads CASSLRDSIYEQYF. Written as DNA, the CDR3 is TGTGCCAGCTCACTCCGGGATTCGATCTACGAGCAGTACTTC.